This TCR beta chain came from a study of radiotherapy plus CTLA-4 blockade in lung cancer (dated by TCRdb to 2016 to 2019). Background on the whole study: Objective responses were observed in 18% of enrolled patients, and disease control was achieved in approximately 29%.

Focal radiation therapy combined with CTLA-4 blockade (ipilimumab) was tested in patients with chemo-refractory metastatic non-small-cell lung cancer. A word on this clone: What antigen it recognizes has not been identified. No per-base quality is available; no much larger clone lies one base away.

The method behind the library was the immunoSEQ multiplex PCR assay. Imported from immuneACCESS, the table was reduced by TCRdb to in-frame sequences with V and J called. These copies leave out some clones; in studies compared against another copy, an unresolved V gene accounts for under half, and the cause of the remainder is not known. The sample contains just under 60,000 clones, about 80% of them found a single time. Less than 4.5% of the sample belongs to the ten largest clones. What the research found in general, with its limitations: After treatment with radiotherapy and ipilimumab, TCR clones that originated in tumors expanded in peripheral blood. The strongest predictors of response, as reported, were early dynamic changes in blood T cell clones along with a rise in serum interferon-beta after radiation.

V and J are trimmed by 8 bases and 8 bases, and the gene matches miss 5 bases of the junction. The CDR3 covers 13 residues, taking in both the cysteine and the phenylalanine. Just the 39-base CDR3 DNA is kept, in frame starting at base 1. For CDR1 and CDR2, the germline V gene lists MNHEY and SVGAGI. This specimen was peripheral blood, taken from a patient treated with radiotherapy plus ipilimumab. The sequence joins TRBV6-5 to TRBJ1-6, with 8 junctional bases fitting TRBD1. The source is a human donor with non-small cell lung cancer who had a partial response to radiotherapy plus ipilimumab. The DNA is as follows: TGTGCCAGCCAGACAGGGGCGGATTCACCCCTCCACTTT. It is translated as CASQTGADSPLHF.